The 28 T cell receptor beta chains reported below all come from one sample, sequenced in a study of T cell responses to AZD1222 COVID-19 vaccine. The protocol was immunoSEQ multiplex PCR, while the TCRdb copy is restricted to in-frame clones and leaves out a portion. The table records some 120,000 clones, approximately 85% of them present only once. This specimen consisted of peripheral blood, obtained on day 0 of AZD1222 vaccination. The receptor source for this set is an adult in good health.

The rearrangement links TRBV29-1 to TRBJ1-1; 9 nucleotides align to TRBD1. Trimming cost V 5 bases and J 4 bases; bases outside gene matches: 11. This CDR3 is built from 15 residues. Germline CDR1 is SQVTM and CDR2 is ANQGSEA. CDR3 DNA sequence: TGCAGCGTTATGGACAGGGGTTTCGGAGGCACTGAAGCTTTCTTT. Protein sequence: CSVMDRGFGGTEAFF. Variable domain in full (rest from reference TRBV29-1 and TRBJ1-1): SAVISQKPSRDICQRGTSLTIQCQVDSQVTMMFWYRQQPGQSLTLIATANQGSEATYESGFVIDKFPISRPNLTFSTLTVSNMSPEDSSIYLCSVMDRGFGGTEAFFGQGTRLTVV.

This rearrangement joins TRBV7-3 to TRBJ2-1, with TRBD2 identical over 9 bases. Germline lookup yields CDR1 SGHTA and CDR2 FQGTGA. Germline trimming cut 5 bases from V and 3 bases from J; bases unmatched to any gene: 8. This CDR3 has 16 amino acids. In DNA form, the CDR3 reads TGTGCCAGCAGCCCCACTATAGCGGGGGTCTACAATGAGCAGTTCTTC. Encoded protein: CASSPTIAGVYNEQFF.

The chain links TRBV6-5 to TRBJ1-5; D is ambiguous. From germline, CDR1 is MNHEY and CDR2 SVGAGI. Trimming pared 2 bases from V and 3 bases from J, leaving 11 bases between. This CDR3 has 15 residues. CDR3: CASSYEAGVNQPQHF. The CDR3 coding sequence is TGTGCCAGCAGTTACGAGGCAGGCGTCAATCAGCCCCAGCATTTT.

This clone was observed a few times. The chain couples TRBV6-6 to TRBJ1-1, with 9 positions matching TRBD1. CDR3 length equals 18 residues. Trimming removed 5 bases from V and 0 bases from J; junction bases left unmatched: 13. Germline lookup yields CDR1 MNHNY and CDR2 SVGAGI (reference sequence). The CDR3, as DNA: TGTGCCAGCAGTCCCTCCCACAGGGGGCGGGAATTGAACACTGAAGCTTTCTTT. Protein sequence: CASSPSHRGRELNTEAFF.

The count of this clone is one. The rearrangement uses TRBV11-2 and TRBJ2-7; D might be TRBD1 or TRBD2, each matching 5 bases. The germline V and J ends were trimmed by 2 bases and 6 bases, with 17 bases remaining between them. The CDR3 loop spans 15 amino acids. The germline CDR1 and CDR2 sequences are SGHAT and FQNNGV. CDR3 loop: CASSLRGVGFGEQYF. In nucleotides, the CDR3 is TGTGCCAGCAGCTTAAGAGGGGTCGGTTTCGGCGAGCAGTACTTC. The full variable domain, its missing parts supplied by reference TRBV11-2 and TRBJ2-7, is EAGVAQSPRYKIIEKRQSVAFWCNPISGHATLYWYQQILGQGPKLLIQFQNNGVVDDSQLPKDRFSAERLKGVDSTLKIQPAKLEDSAVYLCASSLRGVGFGEQYFGPGTRLTVT.

This clone was recorded a few times. The V and J genes are TRBV6-5 and TRBJ2-6; D is ambiguous. This CDR3 spans 15 amino acids. Trimming took off 6 bases at V and 0 bases at J, with 9 bases between the two ends. CDR1 MNHEY and CDR2 SVGAGI come from the germline V gene. CDR3 DNA sequence: TGTGCCAGCAGCCCCCGGCCCTCTGGGGCCAACGTCCTGACTTTC. It codes for CASSPRPSGANVLTF.

The rearrangement joins TRBV30 to TRBJ1-4, with 8 bases that match TRBD1. This CDR3 region has 16 residues. Germline assignment: CDR1 GTSNPN and CDR2 SVGIG (reference sequence). V gave up 1 base and J gave up 7 bases; unmatched junction bases: 11. Written as DNA, the CDR3 is TGTGCCTGGAGTGCATACCCAGGGGGCAGCGGTGAAAAACTGTTTTTT. Its protein product is CAWSAYPGGSGEKLFF.

This clone was recorded a few times. V and J are TRBV6-5 and TRBJ2-2, with unresolved D. The CDR3 contains 14 residues. CDR1 is MNHEY and CDR2 is SVGAGI in the germline V gene. With 3 bases removed from V and 1 base from J, the gap between germline ends came to 6 bases. Here the CDR3 reads CASSYIRNTGELFF. Written as DNA, the CDR3 is TGTGCCAGCAGTTATATTCGGAACACCGGGGAGCTGTTTTTT.

V usage is TRBV3-1 (or the pseudogene TRBV3-2) and J usage is TRBJ2-5; D unresolved. The germline V and J ends were trimmed by 5 bases and 5 bases, with 15 bases remaining between them. This CDR3 has 14 amino acids. CDR1 LGHDT and CDR2 YNNKEL come from the germline V gene (reference sequence). CDR3 residues: CASSKRWGPETQYF. The CDR3 DNA sequence: TGTGCCAGCAGCAAAAGATGGGGTCCGGAGACCCAGTACTTC.

This clone has just a few counts. The genes are TRBV6-5 and TRBJ1-1; TRBD1 aligns across 7 bases. Germline loops: CDR1 MNHEY, CDR2 SVGAGI. This CDR3 comprises 14 residues. V lost 6 bases and J lost 0; bases outside the gene matches: 4. As DNA, the CDR3 is TGTGCCAGCAGCCCACAGGGGCTGAACACTGAAGCTTTCTTT. It specifies CASSPQGLNTEAFF.

V gene TRBV27 combines with J gene TRBJ1-6; 8 bases fit TRBD1. Germline loops: CDR1 MNHEY, CDR2 SMNVEV (reference sequence). This CDR3 is built from 15 residues. The V segment lost 6 bases and the J segment 6 bases; nucleotides outside the gene matches: 7. CDR3 sequence (DNA): TGTGCCAGCAGAGGACAGGGTCGAGGTAATTCACCCCTCCACTTT. It specifies CASRGQGRGNSPLHF.

The chain links TRBV5-1 to TRBJ2-2; no firm D call. Trimming shortened V by 1 base and J by 5 bases, and 6 bases separated the two germline ends. The CDR3 contains 13 residues. The germline CDR1 and CDR2 sequences are SGHRS and YFSETQ. CDR3 in DNA: TGCGCCAGCAGCTTGTCAAGTACCGGGGAGCTGTTTTTT. Translated, it gives CASSLSSTGELFF.

This chain joins TRBV19 and TRBJ1-1; 8 bases map to TRBD1. Germline CDR1 reads LNHDA; CDR2 reads SQIVND (reference sequence). CDR3 length: 15 amino acids. The junction had 7 bases not matched to a gene; V was cut back by 3 bases and J by 4 bases. DNA of the CDR3: TGTGCCAGTAGTATTTGGACCGGGACAGGCACTGAAGCTTTCTTT. Protein: CASSIWTGTGTEAFF.

The V and J genes are TRBV6-5 and TRBJ2-6, with 7 bases aligning to TRBD2. With V trimmed by 5 bases and J by 1 base, 2 bases remained unmatched. The CDR3 extends over 15 amino acids. Germline V gene sequence: CDR1 MNHEY, CDR2 SVGAGI. Written as DNA, the CDR3 is TGTGCCAGCAGTCCCGGGGGGTCTGGGGCCAACGTCCTGACTTTC. It translates to CASSPGGSGANVLTF.

This clone was detected only once. The chain combines TRBV10-1 with TRBJ1-1; D might be TRBD1 (6 bases). The CDR3 runs 11 residues. Germline CDR1 reads WNHNN; CDR2 reads SYGVQD (reference sequence). CDR3 residues: CSRGAYTEAFF. DNA for the CDR3: TGCTCCCGGGGGGCATACACTGAAGCTTTCTTT.

The J gene is TRBJ2-7, the V gene TRBV5-8; D is possibly TRBD1 (6 bases). V lost 4 bases and J lost 7, with 18 bases in between. Germline V gene data show CDR1 as SGHTS and CDR2 as YDEGEE. The CDR3 extends over 14 amino acids. In DNA form, the CDR3 reads TGTGCCAGCAGCCGGATAAAACAGGGCGGGGAGCAGTACTTC. The encoded protein is CASSRIKQGGEQYF.

The chain has TRBV7-6 and TRBJ2-7; 7 bases align to TRBD1. This CDR3 spans 15 amino acids. After removal of 3 bases from V and 3 bases from J, the junction contained 8 bases not matched to a gene. Per germline, CDR1 SGHVS and CDR2 FNYEAQ. The CDR3 DNA reads as TGTGCCAGCAGCTTTAGACAGGGAACGAACTACGAGCAGTACTTC. Amino acid sequence: CASSFRQGTNYEQYF.

This clone has just one count. Other nucleotide sequences in the sample specify the same CDR3. The CDR3 DNA is TGCAGCGTTGAAACGGGTCTTTATGGCTACACCTTC. Translation: CSVETGLYGYTF. V usage is TRBV29-1 and J usage is TRBJ1-2, with unresolved D. Deletions cut 2 bases from V and 5 bases from J, with 9 bases between. Germline lookup yields CDR1 SQVTM and CDR2 ANQGSEA. CDR3 length: 12 residues.

The V and J genes are TRBV7-2 and TRBJ1-5; D is unresolved. Germline-derived CDR1 and CDR2 are SGHTA and FQGNSA. CDR3 length: 13 amino acids. Trimming pared 4 bases from V and 7 bases from J, leaving 11 bases between. For the CDR3, the DNA is TGTGCCAGCAGCTCAAACCTACGCCAGCCCCAGCATTTT. It translates to CASSSNLRQPQHF.

This rearrangement joins TRBV7-2 to TRBJ2-1; D is perhaps TRBD1 (6 bases). The CDR3 runs 18 residues. Germline CDR1 SGHTA, CDR2 FQGNSA. With 7 bases removed from V and 0 bases from J, the gap between germline ends came to 22 bases. The CDR3 DNA reads TGTGCCAGCACCCTTAGTACTACAGGGACCAGCTCCTACAATGAGCAGTTCTTC. Amino acid sequence: CASTLSTTGTSSYNEQFF.

V gene TRBV7-3 combines with J gene TRBJ1-1, with a tentative D call TRBD1 (6 bases). The CDR3 has 16 residues. Germline V lookup: CDR1 SGHTA, CDR2 FQGTGA. The V end was cut by 4 bases, the J end by 3 bases, with 18 bases between. CDR3 in DNA: TGTGCCAGCAGCTCCCAACCGGGGGCTGGGGACACTGAAGCTTTCTTT. This sequence encodes CASSSQPGAGDTEAFF.

The chain carries TRBV7-9 and TRBJ2-1, with a possible D match to TRBD2 (7 bases). Trimming took 5 bases from V and 4 from J, leaving 18 bases between them. Per germline, CDR1 SEHNR and CDR2 FQNEAQ (reference sequence). The CDR3 loop spans 16 amino acids. CDR3 sequence reads: CASSPNRGAGYNEQFF. The CDR3 DNA reads as TGTGCCAGCAGCCCGAACCGGGGGGCCGGGTACAATGAGCAGTTCTTC.

The chain has TRBV6-5 and TRBJ2-1, with 8 bases matching TRBD1. This CDR3 is 14 amino acids long. V lost 2 bases and J lost 9; bases outside the gene matches: 6. CDR1 and CDR2 from the germline V gene are MNHEY and SVGAGI. CDR3 residues: CASSYRGGQVEQFF. The CDR3 bases are TGTGCCAGCAGTTACCGTGGGGGACAGGTTGAGCAGTTCTTC.

The count of this clone is one. V and J are TRBV7-2 and TRBJ1-1, with 7 bases matching TRBD1. V was pared by 5 bases and J by 8 bases, with 11 bases of the junction left unmatched. This CDR3 contains 14 residues. Germline V CDR1 and CDR2: SGHTA, FQGNSA. CDR3 nucleotides: TGTGCCAGCAGCCCTAGGGTAGGGGGCGGAGAAGCTTTCTTT. Protein: CASSPRVGGGEAFF.

This chain links TRBV9 with TRBJ2-7, with 11 bases lining up with TRBD1. The ends lost 4 bases at V and 5 bases at J; junction bases unmatched: 5. From germline, CDR1 is SGDLS and CDR2 YYNGEE. The length of the CDR3 is 14 residues. CDR3 sequence reads: CASSSGTGGDEQYF. The DNA of the CDR3 is TGTGCCAGCAGCTCCGGGACAGGGGGGGACGAGCAGTACTTC.

Here the CDR3 DNA reads TGTGCCAGTAGGAACCCAGGCAATTCACCCCTCCACTTT. Its translation is CASRNPGNSPLHF. This chain joins TRBV19 and TRBJ1-6; D is ambiguous. Germline CDR1 reads LNHDA; CDR2 reads SQIVND (reference sequence). Trimming cost V 6 bases and J 7 bases, with 10 bases left between them. The CDR3 loop spans 13 amino acids.

This chain joins TRBV11-3 and TRBJ2-7, with D possibly being TRBD2 (5 bases). This CDR3 has 13 residues. V lost 5 bases to trimming and J lost 3 bases, with 11 bases between them. The germline V gene has CDR1 SGHNT and CDR2 YENEEA. CDR3 DNA: TGTGCCAGCAGCCCCGGACTTTACTACGAGCAGTACTTC. This codes for CASSPGLYYEQYF.

The genes are TRBV5-4 and TRBJ2-1; D unresolved. Trimming stripped 0 bases from V and 10 bases from J, with 8 bases between. This CDR3 contains 12 residues. Germline-derived CDR1 and CDR2 are SGHNT and YYREEE (reference sequence). As DNA, the CDR3 is TGTGCCAGCAGCTTGGCCGGCGCCGAGCAGTTCTTC. Encoded protein: CASSLAGAEQFF.